This TCR beta chain was obtained from a study of blood T cells in healthy people across ages. Study-wide findings and caveats: Diversity was estimated from one million T cells, and these estimates were considered underestimates. Nothing was known about donor CMV status, and this possibly confounded expanded clonotype changes.

V was pared by 3 bases and J by 4 bases, with 12 bases between. The CDR3 has 15 residues. Germline CDR1 and CDR2: SGHVS and FNYEAQ. A word on this clonotype: Its matching antigen is unknown.

Samples each yielded at least 6 micrograms of total RNA. Sample-barcoded 5' priming and a J-beta primer mix drove a second PCR of about 6 to 12 cycles. TCRdb redid the calling of the 5' RACE reads with MiXCR, one entry per CDR3 protein. This table holds over 1,300,000 distinct CDR3 sequences, 59% found once. Sequencing was performed on blood. The TCR originated in a man in his late teens or twenties in good health. The chain is built from TRBV7-6 and TRBJ2-2; D is unresolved. The CDR3 reads CASSFSLAATGELFF. The CDR3 DNA reads as TGTGCCAGCAGCTTCTCCTTGGCAGCCACCGGGGAGCTGTTTTTT.